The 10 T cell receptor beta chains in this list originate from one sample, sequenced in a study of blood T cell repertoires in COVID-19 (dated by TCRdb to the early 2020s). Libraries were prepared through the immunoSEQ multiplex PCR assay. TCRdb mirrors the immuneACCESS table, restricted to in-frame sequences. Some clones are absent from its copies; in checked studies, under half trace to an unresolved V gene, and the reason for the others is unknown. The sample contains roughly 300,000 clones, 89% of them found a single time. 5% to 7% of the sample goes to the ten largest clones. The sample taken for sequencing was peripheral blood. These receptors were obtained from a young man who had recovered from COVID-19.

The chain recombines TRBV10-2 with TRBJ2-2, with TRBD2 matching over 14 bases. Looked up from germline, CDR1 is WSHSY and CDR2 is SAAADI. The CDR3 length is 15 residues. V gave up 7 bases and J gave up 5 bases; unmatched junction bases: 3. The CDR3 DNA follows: TGCGCCAGCACTGGACTAGCGGGGGGAACCGGGGAGCTGTTTTTT. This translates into CASTGLAGGTGELFF.

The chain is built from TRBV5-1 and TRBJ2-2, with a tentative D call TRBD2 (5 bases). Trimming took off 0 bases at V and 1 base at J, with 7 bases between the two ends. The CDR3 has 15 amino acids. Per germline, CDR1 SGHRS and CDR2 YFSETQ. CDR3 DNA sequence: TGCGCCAGCAGCTTGGCCGAGGGGAACACCGGGGAGCTGTTTTTT. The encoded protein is CASSLAEGNTGELFF.

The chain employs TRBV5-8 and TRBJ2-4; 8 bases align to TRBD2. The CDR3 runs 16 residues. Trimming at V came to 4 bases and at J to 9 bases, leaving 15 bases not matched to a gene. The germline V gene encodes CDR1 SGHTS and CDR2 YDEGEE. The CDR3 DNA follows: TGTGCCAGCAGCCCGCCTCCAGCGGGAGCGGTGGTCATTCAGTACTTC. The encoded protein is CASSPPPAGAVVIQYF.

The DNA of the CDR3 is TGTGCCAGCAGCGTTAACAGGGAGAGGGTGGATGAGCAGTTCTTC. Residues: CASSVNRERVDEQFF. This chain joins TRBV9 and TRBJ2-1, with D maybe TRBD1 (6 bases). The V and J ends lost 2 bases and 8 bases respectively, with 17 bases between them. This CDR3 spans 15 amino acids. CDR1 is SGDLS and CDR2 is YYNGEE in the germline V gene.

The CDR3 DNA reads as TGTGCCACCAGTGTCGGTAATACGCAGTATTTT. Translated: CATSVGNTQYF. This chain links TRBV24-1 with TRBJ2-3, with D unresolved. The germline V gene has CDR1 KGHDR and CDR2 SFDVKD. This CDR3 comprises 11 residues. Trimming pared 5 bases from V and 7 bases from J, leaving 6 bases between.

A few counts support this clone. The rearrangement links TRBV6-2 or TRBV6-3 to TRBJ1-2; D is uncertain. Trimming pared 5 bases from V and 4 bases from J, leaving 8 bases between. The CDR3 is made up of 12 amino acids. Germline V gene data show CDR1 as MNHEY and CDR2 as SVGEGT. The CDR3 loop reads CASSNGPYGYTF. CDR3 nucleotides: TGTGCCAGCAGTAATGGGCCCTATGGCTACACCTTC.

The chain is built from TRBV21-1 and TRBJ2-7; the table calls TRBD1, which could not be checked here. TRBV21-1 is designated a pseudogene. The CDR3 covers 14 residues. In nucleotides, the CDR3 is TGTGCCAGCAGCAAGATGACAGGAATCTACGAGCAGTACTTC. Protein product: CASSKMTGIYEQYF.

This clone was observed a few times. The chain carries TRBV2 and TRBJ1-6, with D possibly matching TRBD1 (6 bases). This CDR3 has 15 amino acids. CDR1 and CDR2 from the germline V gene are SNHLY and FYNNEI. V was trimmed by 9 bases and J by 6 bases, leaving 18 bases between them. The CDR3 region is CASSAQGQINSPLHF. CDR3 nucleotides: TGTGCCAGTTCGGCTCAGGGGCAAATTAATTCACCCCTCCACTTT. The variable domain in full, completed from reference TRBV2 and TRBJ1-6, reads EPEVTQTPSHQVTQMGQEVILRCVPISNHLYFYWYRQILGQKVEFLVSFYNNEISEKSEIFDDQFSVERPDGSNFTLKIRSTKLEDSAMYFCASSAQGQINSPLHFGNGTRLTVT.

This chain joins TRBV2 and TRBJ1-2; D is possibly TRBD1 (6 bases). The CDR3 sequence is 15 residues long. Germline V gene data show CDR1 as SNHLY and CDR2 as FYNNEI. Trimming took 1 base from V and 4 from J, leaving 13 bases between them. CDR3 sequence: CASSEVGGLSYGYTF. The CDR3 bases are TGTGCCAGCAGTGAAGTGGGGGGGCTTAGCTATGGCTACACCTTC. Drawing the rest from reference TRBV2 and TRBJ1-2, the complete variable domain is EPEVTQTPSHQVTQMGQEVILRCVPISNHLYFYWYRQILGQKVEFLVSFYNNEISEKSEIFDDQFSVERPDGSNFTLKIRSTKLEDSAMYFCASSEVGGLSYGYTFGSGTRLTVV.

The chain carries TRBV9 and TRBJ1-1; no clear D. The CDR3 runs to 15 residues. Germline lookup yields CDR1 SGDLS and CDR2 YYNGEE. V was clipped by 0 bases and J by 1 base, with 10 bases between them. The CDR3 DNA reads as TGTGCCAGCAGCGTAGCAAACTATCCGAACACTGAAGCTTTCTTT. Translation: CASSVANYPNTEAFF.